What follows are 4 T cell receptor beta chains derived from one specimen sequenced in a study of T cells in narcolepsy. Libraries were prepared by immunoSEQ multiplex PCR; TCRdb keeps only in-frame clonotypes and omits some of them. The table has tens of thousands of clones, 75% to 90% seen once. Sequenced material: CD45RA- memory CD4+ T cells from PBMCs. The receptors come from a human donor with narcolepsy.

This clone was recorded once. V gene TRBV5-1 combines with J gene TRBJ2-5, with 10 positions matching TRBD2. V gave up 6 bases and J gave up 5 bases; unmatched junction bases: 28. Germline values: CDR1 SGHRS, CDR2 YFSETQ. CDR3 length: 21 amino acids. The CDR3 DNA reads as TGCGCCAGCACTTTACTCCCCCCCCCACTAGCGGGGCCCGGAGGTCGGGAGACCCAGTACTTC. It codes for CASTLLPPPLAGPGGRETQYF.

The rearrangement links TRBV6-1 to TRBJ2-6; no clear D. Germline lookup yields CDR1 MNHNS and CDR2 SASEGT. The ends were cut back, 4 bases at V and 0 bases at J, with 10 bases in the middle. The CDR3 is made up of 16 amino acids. CDR3 coding DNA: TGTGCCAGCAGTGCCACCGTCGCCTCTGGGGCCAACGTCCTGACTTTC. Translated, it gives CASSATVASGANVLTF.

This chain links TRBV19 with TRBJ2-1, with TRBD2 matching 11 bases. Germline trimming cut 6 bases from V and 9 bases from J; bases unmatched to any gene: 10. This CDR3 is built from 15 residues. Germline V gene lookup returns CDR1 LNHDA and CDR2 SQIVND (reference sequence). The CDR3, as DNA: TGTGCCAGTAGAGAACTAGCGGGAGTAGGCGCTGAGCAGTTCTTC. Its protein is CASRELAGVGAEQFF.

The chain carries TRBV29-1 and TRBJ2-7; 9 bases fit TRBD1. Unmatched junction bases numbered 13, after V lost 4 bases and J lost 3 bases. The CDR3 sequence is 16 residues long. Germline V gene sequence: CDR1 SQVTM, CDR2 ANQGSEA. The CDR3 region has the DNA TGCAGCGTTGGCGGTCCTTCGGGACAGGGTTACTACGAGCAGTACTTC. Protein sequence: CSVGGPSGQGYYEQYF.